This entry features one T cell receptor beta chain sequence. Thyroid surgery was preceded by no treatment in any patient. V was pared by 0 bases and J by 5 bases, with 16 bases between. The germline gives CDR1 GTSNPN, CDR2 SVGIG (reference sequence). The CDR3 sequence is 15 residues long. MiXCR was used by TCRdb to re-call the PCR reads. The sample records 25,000 to 35,000 clones, 15% to 20% being singletons. The data stem from a study of metastatic and nonmetastatic thyroid tumors. The sequence came from a female donor with papillary thyroid cancer or a benign thyroid nodule (not recorded which). Some clones in this sample may be carry-over from other donors' samples. V usage is TRBV30 and J usage is TRBJ1-1, with TRBD1 as a possible D gene (6 bases). The sequencing input was blood. The CDR3 region has the DNA TGTGCCTGGAGTGTAGGGGGGGGTGAGGGGACTGAAGCTTTCTTT. It codes for CAWSVGGGEGTEAFF.